The TCR beta chain under discussion was sequenced for a study of identical twins. This clonotype was detected many times. Its antigen is still unknown. Trimming took 5 bases from V and 3 from J, leaving 14 bases between them. This CDR3 has 14 residues. Study conclusions and caveats: Out-of-frame alpha sequences shared by twins were enriched for low generation probability.

TCRdb fed the 5' RACE reads into MiXCR, producing one record per CDR3 protein. The repertoire includes hundreds of thousands of distinct CDR3 sequences, more than 20% of them detected once, and over 2.5% sits in the top ten. Another study also made use of these data, one on T cells expressing NK-cell markers. That study reports: An anti-gamma-delta TCR antibody was added in several experiments. It restricted sorting to alpha-beta TCR-expressing T cells. Whether the expanded NKG2C+ T cell clones recognized HCMV remained unclear.

This TCR was recovered from a woman aged 18-30 years in good health. Sequenced: CD4+ T cells sorted from blood. The chain joins TRBV12-3 or TRBV12-4 to TRBJ2-7; D gene unclear. The DNA for the CDR3 is TGTGCCAGCAGTCTCTCGGACGGTTTCTACGAGCAGTACTTC. Amino acids: CASSLSDGFYEQYF.